This T cell receptor (beta chain) was retrieved from a study of neurological immune-mediated disorders (dated by TCRdb to about 2019). Some background on the complete study: Peripheral blood TCR-beta repertoires from HTLV-I-associated myelopathy (HAM/TSP) patients, multiple sclerosis patients and healthy controls were compared by UMI-based sequencing. The cohort comprised 68 subjects: 14 HAM/TSP patients, around 34 multiple sclerosis patients and approximately 20 healthy controls. The roughly 100 TCR-beta libraries included longitudinal samples, technical triplicates and paired sorted CD4+ and CD8+ T-cell subsets alongside PBMC samples.

This clonotype has a count of ten or more. The specificity of this receptor is unknown. No base-level quality is on record; no much larger clone is a single base apart. cDNA was synthesized by template-switch 5'RACE using a primer carrying a 10-nucleotide random unique molecular identifier by which each TCR transcript was tagged. Each sequencing run produced over 180 million TCR-beta sequences covering 15-18 subjects. The RNeasy kit was used to extract total RNA. The KAPA Real-time Library Amplification kit was used to amplify TCR-beta VDJ regions with primers for the TCR constant region and the 5'RACE anchor. A first PCR added sample indexes and Illumina adaptors, and a second PCR then raised library yield. The roughly 650 bp TCR product was size-selected on a 2% E-gel SizeSelection system after Ampure bead purification. Before pooling, library quality was checked on a Bioanalyzer, concentration was measured with Qubit, and libraries were quantified with the Kapa Library Quantification kit. Paired-end 2 x 150 bp sequencing of the libraries was performed on an Illumina HiSeq 2500. To increase sequence diversity, roughly 24-32% phiX was spiked into each library pool. As for how the authors treated the data: Quality-filtered reads were processed with the UMI-based MiGEC pipeline, and over 90% of raw TCR sequences were removed by the MiGEC pipeline during error correction. VDJ genes were aligned to IMGT germline references, and clonotypes were defined by unique CDR3 amino acid sequence plus V-J genes. Clonal expansion, Shannon diversity, and CDR3 relatedness (CalcPairwiseDistances, ClusterSamples) were evaluated with VDJtools, and phylogenetic trees were built with CLCbio workbench. Using coefficient-of-variation modelling across technical triplicates, the study counted a clone as expanded if it had at least 8 unique UMIs. TCRdb applied fastp at Q25 and MiXCR to the public reads, then kept only in-frame beta chains. Each entry is one CDR3 protein sequence, shown with its most common DNA and genes. These V and J calls derive from TCRdb rather than the authors' analysis. This sample has 84,000 or so distinct CDR3 sequences in its table, and around 10% of those were observed once. Of the sample, roughly 1.8% falls within the top ten clones.

The healthy controls were volunteers from a blood bank in Maryland, USA. Libraries from unsorted PBMCs were made from 2 million PBMCs kept in RNAlater at -80 degrees C until RNA extraction. PBMCs were separated from peripheral blood using Ficoll-Hypaque density gradient centrifugation and then cryopreserved in liquid nitrogen. V loses 6 bases, J loses 7 bases, and the germline ends lie 16 bases apart. The CDR3 has 13 amino acids, counting the end cysteine and phenylalanine. Left in the record is the CDR3 DNA by itself, 39 bases read in frame from the first base. General conclusions and limits of the study: No identical CDR3 amino acid sequences were shared among expanded clones across subjects, suggesting private TCR-beta repertoires in all groups. TCR clonal expansion was highest in HAM/TSP patients and lowest in MS patients, with MS patients falling below even healthy controls.

The clonotype originates from a man in his forties in good health. The specimen was PBMCs. The V and J segments used are TRBV12-3 or TRBV12-4 and TRBJ2-7; confidence is insufficient to name the D gene. The CDR3 protein sequence reads: CASSPRRGTEQYF. The sequenced DNA: TGTGCCAGCAGCCCCCGGCGTGGAACAGAGCAGTACTTC.